These 30 T cell receptor beta chains came from one sample sequenced in a study of T cell changes during pregnancy in multiple sclerosis. Clones were read by immunoSEQ multiplex PCR, and TCRdb kept only the in-frame ones, dropping some. The sample includes about 59,000 clones, approximately 90% of them seen just once. The source was peripheral blood, collected in the third trimester of pregnancy. These receptors all stem from a female donor in good health, enrolled as a control in a pregnancy study.

The CDR3: CASSPGKGVDGYTF. CDR3 coding DNA: TGCGCCAGCAGCCCGGGGAAGGGGGTCGATGGCTACACCTTC. The gene calls are TRBV5-1 and TRBJ1-2; D is possibly TRBD1 (6 bases). Germline-derived CDR1 and CDR2 are SGHRS and YFSETQ. The CDR3 totals 14 residues. V was pared by 4 bases and J by 6 bases, with 16 bases between.

This chain uses TRBV14 with TRBJ1-1; D uncertain. The V gene's germline CDR1 is SGHDN and CDR2 FVKESK. V was pared by 3 bases and J by 3 bases, with 8 bases between. This CDR3 contains 13 residues. This CDR3 is CASSHGRYTEAFF. The CDR3 DNA is TGTGCCAGCAGCCATGGGAGGTACACTGAAGCTTTCTTT.

This sequence joins TRBV7-9 and TRBJ2-3; 11 nucleotides agree with TRBD2. Germline V gives CDR1 SEHNR, CDR2 FQNEAQ (reference sequence). Germline trimming cut 5 bases from V and 5 bases from J; bases unmatched to any gene: 3. This CDR3 region has 14 residues. In nucleotides, the CDR3 is TGTGCCAGCAGCACCGGGACTAGCGGAGATACGCAGTATTTT. Amino acids: CASSTGTSGDTQYF.

This chain connects TRBV29-1 to TRBJ2-5, with a possible D match to TRBD2 (5 bases). Germline V gene lookup returns CDR1 SQVTM and CDR2 ANQGSEA. With 8 bases removed from V and 1 base from J, the gap between germline ends came to 23 bases. This CDR3 is built from 16 residues. The CDR3: CSFRFTGSLAQETQYF. The CDR3 DNA follows: TGCAGCTTCCGATTTACGGGGTCGCTAGCCCAAGAGACCCAGTACTTC.

In DNA, the CDR3 is TGTGCCAGCAGCCCTCAGGGGAGTTCCGGAAACACCATATATTTT. Translation: CASSPQGSSGNTIYF. This chain connects TRBV9 to TRBJ1-3; weak D call: TRBD1 (6 bases). The CDR3 is made up of 15 amino acids. Per the germline V gene, CDR1 is SGDLS and CDR2 is YYNGEE. The V gene lost 4 bases and the J gene lost 4 bases, with 15 bases spanning the gap. Based on the CDR3 plus reference TRBV9 and TRBJ1-3, the full variable domain is DSGVTQTPKHLITATGQRVTLRCSPRSGDLSVYWYQQSLDQGLQFLIQYYNGEERAKGNILERFSAQQFPDLHSELNLSSLELGDSALYFCASSPQGSSGNTIYFGEGSWLTVV.

This clone occurred a few times. CDR3 coding DNA: TGTGCCAGCAGCTTAATCGGGGTTGGTAACTATGGCTACACCTTC. Translating gives CASSLIGVGNYGYTF. The rearrangement links TRBV7-9 to TRBJ1-2; D is uncertain. This CDR3 is 15 amino acids long. Germline V gene lookup returns CDR1 SEHNR and CDR2 FQNEAQ (reference sequence). V lost 2 bases, J lost 1 base, and 11 bases lay in between.

The chain uses TRBV5-1 and TRBJ1-3, with 7 nucleotides matching TRBD1. The CDR3 runs 16 residues. CDR1 is SGHRS and CDR2 is YFSETQ in the germline V gene. The trim removed 0 bases at V and 0 bases at J, leaving 3 bases unmatched. In nucleotides, the CDR3 is TGCGCCAGCAGCTTGGGACAGGGTGTCTCTGGAAACACCATATATTTT. It yields the protein CASSLGQGVSGNTIYF.

This rearrangement joins TRBV4-3 to TRBJ2-3; 12 nucleotides line up with TRBD2. From germline, CDR1 is LGHNA and CDR2 YSLEER. The CDR3 loop spans 17 amino acids. The ends lost 3 bases at V and 3 bases at J; junction bases unmatched: 7. The CDR3 sequence is CASSQAALAGGTDTQYF. DNA of the CDR3: TGCGCCAGCAGCCAGGCTGCCCTAGCGGGAGGGACAGATACGCAGTATTTT.

CDR3 protein: CATSRAGVGANVLTF. Written as DNA, the CDR3 is TGTGCCACCAGCAGGGCAGGGGTGGGGGCCAACGTCCTGACTTTC. The chain uses TRBV15 and TRBJ2-6, with D perhaps matching TRBD1 (6 bases). Germline-derived CDR1 and CDR2 are LNHNV and YYDKDF (reference sequence). The V gene lost 3 bases and the J gene lost 4 bases, with 10 bases spanning the gap. The CDR3 length is 15 residues.

This sequence joins TRBV5-6 and TRBJ1-5; TRBD1 matches at 7 bases. The V gene's germline CDR1 is SGHDT and CDR2 YYEEEE. The CDR3 runs 15 residues. Trimming at V came to 4 bases and at J to 3 bases, leaving 7 bases not matched to a gene. CDR3 in DNA: TGTGCCAGCAGCCTAATAGGACAGGTCAATCAGCCCCAGCATTTT. Amino acid sequence: CASSLIGQVNQPQHF. Together with reference TRBV5-6 and TRBJ1-5, the CDR3 gives the full variable domain: DAGVTQSPTHLIKTRGQQVTLRCSPKSGHDTVSWYQQALGQGPQFIFQYYEEEERQRGNFPDRFSGHQFPNYSSELNVNALLLGDSALYLCASSLIGQVNQPQHFGDGTRLSIL.

The chain employs TRBV27 and TRBJ1-1, with a weak D call TRBD1 (5 bases). Looked up from germline, CDR1 is MNHEY and CDR2 is SMNVEV (reference sequence). V was shortened by 3 bases and J by 1 base, with 12 bases between the two germline ends. The CDR3 sequence is 15 residues long. CDR3 in amino acids: CASSFSGEGNTEAFF. The CDR3 DNA reads TGTGCCAGCAGTTTTTCGGGGGAAGGGAACACTGAAGCTTTCTTT.

This chain links TRBV4-2 with TRBJ2-7, with 7 bases lining up with TRBD1. Germline CDR1 LGHNA, CDR2 YNFKEQ. V shed 4 bases and J 2 bases; nucleotides not matched to a gene: 8. CDR3 size: 15 residues. The CDR3, as DNA: TGTGCCAGCAGCCCGGGACAGTTACGGGCCTACGAGCAGTACTTC. Translation gives CASSPGQLRAYEQYF.

The V gene is TRBV7-9, the J gene TRBJ2-2; D gene uncertain. This CDR3 contains 15 residues. The germline V gene encodes CDR1 SEHNR and CDR2 FQNEAQ (reference sequence). V shed 4 bases and J shed 9 bases, with 18 bases lying between them. The CDR3 spells CASSSSETGNRELFF. CDR3 sequence (DNA): TGTGCCAGCAGCTCCTCCGAGACTGGAAACAGGGAGCTGTTTTTT.

The V call is TRBV15, the J call TRBJ2-1, with 9 bases fitting TRBD1. Germline lookup yields CDR1 LNHNV and CDR2 YYDKDF (reference sequence). The CDR3 covers 13 residues. The V gene end was trimmed by 0 bases and the J gene end by 13 bases; junction bases not matched to a gene: 4. For the CDR3, the DNA is TGTGCCACCAGCAGAGATAGACAGGGGGGACAGTTCTTC. As protein: CATSRDRQGGQFF.

The V call is TRBV4-2, the J call TRBJ1-1; a possible D gene is TRBD1 (5 bases). V shed 4 bases and J shed 5 bases, with 17 bases lying between them. Germline V gene lookup returns CDR1 LGHNA and CDR2 YNFKEQ. The CDR3 contains 15 residues. CDR3 amino acids: CASSPWDGGRTEAFF. CDR3 coding DNA: TGTGCCAGCAGCCCTTGGGACGGTGGGAGGACTGAAGCTTTCTTT.

V is TRBV5-1 and J is TRBJ2-7, with D unresolved. V lost 2 bases and J 3 bases, leaving 6 bases between the germline ends. From germline, CDR1 is SGHRS and CDR2 YFSETQ. The CDR3 extends over 12 amino acids. The CDR3 sequence: CASSLDFYEQYF. The CDR3 coding sequence is TGCGCCAGCAGCTTAGACTTCTACGAGCAGTACTTC.

This clone was seen more than once but under ten times. The rearrangement joins TRBV4-3 to TRBJ2-5; 8 bases line up with TRBD1. CDR1 and CDR2 (germline): LGHNA, YSLEER. This CDR3 comprises 14 residues. The V segment lost 4 bases and the J segment 4 bases; nucleotides outside the gene matches: 5. CDR3 in DNA: TGCGCCAGCAGCCGGACAGGGAGACGAGAGACCCAGTACTTC. It specifies CASSRTGRRETQYF.

The rearrangement joins TRBV9 to TRBJ1-1; 7 bases map to TRBD1. The CDR3 has 13 residues. From germline, CDR1 is SGDLS and CDR2 YYNGEE. Trimming at V came to 3 bases and at J to 6 bases, leaving 5 bases not matched to a gene. This chain's CDR3 is CASSGPGGSEAFF. The DNA of the CDR3 is TGTGCCAGCAGCGGACCAGGGGGGTCTGAAGCTTTCTTT.

The chain carries TRBV11-2 and TRBJ1-2; weak D call: TRBD1 (5 bases). The length of the CDR3 is 14 residues. The germline gives CDR1 SGHAT, CDR2 FQNNGV. The V and J ends lost 0 bases and 7 bases respectively, with 12 bases between them. CDR3 in amino acids: CASSLDRGEGGYTF. For the CDR3, the DNA is TGTGCCAGCAGCTTAGATCGGGGGGAGGGTGGCTACACCTTC. The full variable domain, its missing parts supplied by reference TRBV11-2 and TRBJ1-2, is EAGVAQSPRYKIIEKRQSVAFWCNPISGHATLYWYQQILGQGPKLLIQFQNNGVVDDSQLPKDRFSAERLKGVDSTLKIQPAKLEDSAVYLCASSLDRGEGGYTFGSGTRLTVV.

The chain carries TRBV19 and TRBJ1-2; D is unresolved. With 9 bases removed from V and 2 bases from J, the gap between germline ends came to 10 bases. CDR3 length: 12 residues. Germline V gives CDR1 LNHDA, CDR2 SQIVND (reference sequence). CDR3 nucleotides: TGTGCCAGCAGCGGCCAGAACTATGGCTACACCTTC. Protein product: CASSGQNYGYTF.

The chain carries TRBV20-1 and TRBJ2-7; possible D gene TRBD2, 5 bases. In germline, CDR1 is DFQATT, CDR2 SNEGSKA (reference sequence). The germline V and J ends were trimmed by 6 bases and 3 bases, with 9 bases remaining between them. The CDR3 extends over 11 amino acids. CDR3 sequence: CSAPEGYEQYF. The DNA for the CDR3 is TGCAGTGCCCCTGAGGGCTACGAGCAGTACTTC.

CDR3 in DNA: TGTGCCAGTAGTATATTGGGGGCCTACACTGAAGCTTTCTTT. Its protein is CASSILGAYTEAFF. The chain joins TRBV19 to TRBJ1-1; D may be TRBD1 (6 bases). This CDR3 spans 14 amino acids. V was shortened by 2 bases and J by 3 bases, with 10 bases between the two germline ends. Germline V gene lookup returns CDR1 LNHDA and CDR2 SQIVND (reference sequence). Variable domain in full (rest from reference TRBV19 and TRBJ1-1): DGGITQSPKYLFRKEGQNVTLSCEQNLNHDAMYWYRQDPGQGLRLIYYSQIVNDFQKGDIAEGYSVSREKKESFPLTVTSAQKNPTAFYLCASSILGAYTEAFFGQGTRLTVV.

The chain links TRBV30 to TRBJ1-1; possibly TRBD1 for D (6 bases). CDR3 length equals 14 residues. Trimming took off 2 bases at V and 4 bases at J, with 14 bases between the two ends. Per the germline V gene, CDR1 is GTSNPN and CDR2 is SVGIG (reference sequence). In DNA, the CDR3 is TGTGCCTGGAGTCACCCAGGGGCCATCACTGAAGCTTTCTTT. Its translation is CAWSHPGAITEAFF.

The chain is built from TRBV25-1 and TRBJ1-2, with D perhaps TRBD1 (5 bases). V was shortened by 0 bases and J by 2 bases, with 7 bases between the two germline ends. The CDR3 length is 14 residues. Germline CDR1 reads MGHDK; CDR2 reads SYGVNS. CDR3 in DNA: TGTGCCAGCAGTGAATATAGGACAAACTATGGCTACACCTTC. This translates into CASSEYRTNYGYTF.

V and J are TRBV6-6 and TRBJ2-7; 7 bases map to TRBD1. The CDR3 loop spans 12 amino acids. Germline V gives CDR1 MNHNY, CDR2 SVGAGI (reference sequence). Trimming cost V 4 bases and J 7 bases; bases outside gene matches: 4. The CDR3 DNA reads as TGTGCCAGCAGTTTTCACAGGGGAGAGCAGTACTTC. This codes for CASSFHRGEQYF.

The chain recombines TRBV5-1 with TRBJ2-1, with 11 nucleotides matching TRBD2. This CDR3 has 20 amino acids. Trimming at V came to 4 bases and at J to 0 bases, leaving 15 bases not matched to a gene. The germline V gene has CDR1 SGHRS and CDR2 YFSETQ. The chain's CDR3 is CASSPPRGTSGGSSYNEQFF. CDR3 nucleotides: TGCGCCAGCAGCCCCCCCCGCGGGACTAGCGGAGGGAGCTCCTACAATGAGCAGTTCTTC.

The V gene is TRBV5-5, the J gene TRBJ1-2; D might be TRBD1 (5 bases). The CDR3 is 12 residues long. Per the germline V gene, CDR1 is SGHKS and CDR2 is YYEKEE (reference sequence). Trimming took 4 bases from V and 4 from J, leaving 8 bases between them. Here the CDR3 DNA reads TGTGCCAGCAGCCCTGGGGCCTATGGCTACACCTTC. Protein: CASSPGAYGYTF.

The chain combines TRBV7-5 with TRBJ2-7; TRBD2, the D gene given by the table, was not confirmed from the DNA. TRBV7-5 is an annotated pseudogene. The CDR3 runs 13 residues. The CDR3 sequence: CASLSDRSYEQYF. The CDR3 bases are TGTGCCAGCCTTAGCGACCGCTCCTACGAGCAGTACTTC.

The chain uses TRBV7-2 and TRBJ2-2; 7 bases map to TRBD2. V shed 3 bases and J 1 base; nucleotides not matched to a gene: 2. This CDR3 is built from 15 residues. Germline V gene sequence: CDR1 SGHTA, CDR2 FQGNSA. CDR3 coding DNA: TGTGCCAGCAGCTTCGCGGGGGTGAACACCGGGGAGCTGTTTTTT. It encodes CASSFAGVNTGELFF.

The chain has TRBV28 and TRBJ2-3; D may be TRBD2 (6 bases). The CDR3 extends over 17 amino acids. In germline, CDR1 is MDHEN, CDR2 SYDVKM. V dropped 2 bases and J dropped 2 bases, with 17 bases sitting between them. This CDR3 reads CASSLLWLALNTDTQYF. The CDR3 DNA reads as TGTGCCAGCAGTTTACTATGGCTAGCGTTGAACACAGATACGCAGTATTTT.